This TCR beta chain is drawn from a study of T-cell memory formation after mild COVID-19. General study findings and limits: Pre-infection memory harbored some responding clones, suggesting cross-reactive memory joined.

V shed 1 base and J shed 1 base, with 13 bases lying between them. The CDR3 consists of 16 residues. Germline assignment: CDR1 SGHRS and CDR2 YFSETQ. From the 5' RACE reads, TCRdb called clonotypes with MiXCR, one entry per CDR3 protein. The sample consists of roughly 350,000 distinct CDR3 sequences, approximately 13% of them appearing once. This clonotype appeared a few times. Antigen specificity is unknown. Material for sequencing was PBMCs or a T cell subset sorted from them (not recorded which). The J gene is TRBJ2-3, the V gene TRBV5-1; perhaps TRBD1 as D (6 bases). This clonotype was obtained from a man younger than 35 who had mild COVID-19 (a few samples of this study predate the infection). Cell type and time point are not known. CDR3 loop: CASSLTGFSGTDTQYF. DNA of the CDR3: TGCGCCAGCAGCTTGACAGGGTTCTCTGGCACAGATACGCAGTATTTT.